These 19 T cell receptor beta chains share one sample of origin, sequenced in a study of shared clonotypes between healthy human individuals. Some clones are missing from TCRdb's copy, which holds only in-frame ones; the method was immunoSEQ multiplex PCR. Of around 510,000 clones listed, 70% to 80% are singletons. The sequencing input was PBMCs. The source of these receptors is a woman aged 40 to 49 in good health. Some clones in this sample may be carry-over from other donors' samples.

This clone was detected a few times. The V gene is TRBV5-1, the J gene TRBJ1-5; TRBD1 aligns across 7 bases. The CDR3 has 15 amino acids. Germline loops: CDR1 SGHRS, CDR2 YFSETQ. The junction had 6 bases not matched to a gene; V was cut back by 0 bases and J by 6 bases. The CDR3 sequence is CASSLEQGSGQPQHF. In nucleotides, the CDR3 is TGCGCCAGCAGCTTGGAACAGGGGTCAGGTCAGCCCCAGCATTTT.

Note on this clone: At one end, the junction sequence differs from germline, possibly due to a read error. V gene TRBV5-3 combines with J gene TRBJ1-1; tentatively, D is TRBD1 (6 bases). TRBV5-3 is an open reading frame, and its role is uncertain. The CDR3 is 15 amino acids. As DNA, the CDR3 is TGTGCCAGCAGCTCTCTCCAGGGGATGAACACTGAAGCTTTCTTT. It yields the protein CASSSLQGMNTEAFF.

The J gene is TRBJ1-1, the V gene TRBV18; possibly TRBD1 for D (5 bases). Germline loops: CDR1 KGHSH, CDR2 LQKENI. Trimming cost V 1 base and J 1 base, with 10 bases left between them. The CDR3 runs 15 residues. The CDR3 protein is CASSPLQGKNTEAFF. The CDR3 region has the DNA TGTGCCAGCTCACCACTCCAGGGCAAGAACACTGAAGCTTTCTTT.

The CDR3 region is CASSQRQGTATNYGYTF. CDR3 nucleotides: TGTGCCAGCAGCCAAAGGCAGGGAACGGCCACCAACTATGGCTACACCTTC. The gene calls are TRBV21-1 and TRBJ1-2; the listed D gene, TRBD1, was not tested against the DNA. TRBV21-1 is reported as a pseudogene. This CDR3 has 17 residues.

The table lists this clone with a few counts. The V and J genes are TRBV5-4 and TRBJ2-5; 9 bases agree with TRBD2. With V trimmed by 1 base and J by 5 bases, 9 bases remained unmatched. The germline V gene has CDR1 SGHNT and CDR2 YYREEE (reference sequence). The CDR3 is made up of 16 amino acids. The DNA for the CDR3 is TGTGCCAGCAGCTTGAGACTAGCGGCCCCCCGTGAGACCCAGTACTTC. Amino acids: CASSLRLAAPRETQYF.

This chain links TRBV11-2 with TRBJ2-3; D uncertain. Germline CDR1 and CDR2: SGHAT and FQNNGV. Trimming shortened V by 5 bases and J by 6 bases, and 12 bases separated the two germline ends. The CDR3 extends over 13 amino acids. The CDR3 protein is CASSHYDWDTQYF. The CDR3 coding sequence is TGTGCCAGCAGCCATTACGACTGGGATACGCAGTATTTT.

This chain links TRBV19 with TRBJ2-2; TRBD1 aligns across 7 bases. There are 14 residues in the CDR3. Germline V gives CDR1 LNHDA, CDR2 SQIVND (reference sequence). V trimming: 6 bases; J trimming: 5 bases; junction bases outside the gene matches: 6. This CDR3 reads CASRSPGGTGELFF. The CDR3 region has the DNA TGTGCCAGTAGAAGTCCAGGGGGAACCGGGGAGCTGTTTTTT.

This clone was detected only once. The chain employs TRBV7-7 and TRBJ2-1; 12 nucleotides align to TRBD2. V gave up 5 bases and J gave up 9 bases; unmatched junction bases: 5. The CDR3 runs 14 residues. Looked up from germline, CDR1 is SSHAT and CDR2 is FNYEAQ (reference sequence). This CDR3 reads CASSQGLAGAEQFF. Written as DNA, the CDR3 is TGTGCCAGCAGCCAGGGACTAGCGGGCGCTGAGCAGTTCTTC.

The chain employs TRBV9 and TRBJ2-3; tentatively, D is TRBD1 (6 bases). V was pared by 2 bases and J by 0 bases, with 16 bases between. The CDR3 has 17 residues. CDR1 and CDR2 (germline): SGDLS, YYNGEE. The CDR3 DNA reads TGTGCCAGCAGCGTCCCCAGGGGTCGGAGGAGCACAGATACGCAGTATTTT. Its translation: CASSVPRGRRSTDTQYF. The full variable domain, rest sourced from reference TRBV9 and TRBJ2-3, is DSGVTQTPKHLITATGQRVTLRCSPRSGDLSVYWYQQSLDQGLQFLIQYYNGEERAKGNILERFSAQQFPDLHSELNLSSLELGDSALYFCASSVPRGRRSTDTQYFGPGTRLTVL.

The genes are TRBV5-4 and TRBJ2-7, with TRBD2 identical over 13 bases. Per germline, CDR1 SGHNT and CDR2 YYREEE (reference sequence). The CDR3 spans 15 residues. V lost 0 bases and J lost 8; bases outside the gene matches: 5. CDR3 in DNA: TGTGCCAGCAGCTTGGCCCAACTAGCGGGAGGGCAGCAGTACTTC. Amino acids: CASSLAQLAGGQQYF.

The V and J genes are TRBV7-8 and TRBJ2-3; 15 bases are shared with TRBD2. V dropped 5 bases and J dropped 1; count of bases not matched to a gene: 7. The CDR3 consists of 18 residues. Germline loops: CDR1 SGHVS, CDR2 FQNEAQ. The CDR3 is CASSAWTSGRGGTDTQYF. CDR3 DNA: TGTGCCAGCAGCGCATGGACTAGCGGGAGGGGAGGCACAGATACGCAGTATTTT.

The rearrangement joins TRBV2 to TRBJ2-1; 7 positions agree with TRBD1. The CDR3 covers 16 residues. V lost 6 bases to trimming and J lost 0 bases; unmatched junction nucleotides: 8. Germline lookup yields CDR1 SNHLY and CDR2 FYNNEI. The CDR3 DNA reads TGTGCCAGCAGCGACCGACAGGGCAGCTCCTACAATGAGCAGTTCTTC. It yields the protein CASSDRQGSSYNEQFF.

This chain uses TRBV27 with TRBJ1-5; D is uncertain. Trimming shortened V by 5 bases and J by 1 base, and 15 bases separated the two germline ends. CDR1 is MNHEY, CDR2 SMNVEV, per germline (reference sequence). This CDR3 contains 16 residues. The CDR3 nucleotides are TGTGCCAGCAGTCCATTAACGGGTTTGAGCAATCAGCCCCAGCATTTT. Translation gives CASSPLTGLSNQPQHF.

The J gene is TRBJ1-4, the V gene TRBV28; 8 bases map to TRBD1. V lost 5 bases and J lost 8; bases outside the gene matches: 10. The CDR3 spans 15 residues. In germline, CDR1 is MDHEN, CDR2 SYDVKM. CDR3 residues: CASSAGGGTWEKLFF. DNA for the CDR3: TGTGCCAGCAGTGCAGGGGGCGGCACATGGGAAAAACTGTTTTTT.

This clone has at least ten counts. CDR3 nucleotide sequence: TGTGCCATTGCGGGAGGGGGCACAGATACGCAGTATTTT. Protein sequence: CAIAGGGTDTQYF. The chain recombines TRBV7-2 with TRBJ2-3; 9 bases are shared with TRBD2. The germline V gene has CDR1 SGHTA and CDR2 FQGNSA. The CDR3 runs to 13 residues. V lost 10 bases and J lost 1; bases outside the gene matches: 3.

J is TRBJ2-1 and V is TRBV6-1; D call uncertain. V lost 2 bases and J lost 9, with 11 bases in between. The CDR3 spans 13 residues. CDR1 is MNHNS and CDR2 is SASEGT in the germline V gene. The CDR3 DNA reads TGTGCCAGCAGTGAACTAGGTAGAGCTGAGCAGTTCTTC. Its translation: CASSELGRAEQFF.

This clone was seen a single time. The V and J genes are TRBV18 and TRBJ2-3; tentative D call: TRBD2 (6 bases). Germline-derived CDR1 and CDR2 are KGHSH and LQKENI. CDR3 length: 13 residues. The germline V and J ends were trimmed by 5 bases and 3 bases, with 9 bases remaining between them. CDR3 in DNA: TGTGCCAGCTCATCTGCGGGGACAGATACGCAGTATTTT. Translated: CASSSAGTDTQYF.

V is TRBV2 and J is TRBJ1-3, with no clear D. The CDR3 length is 14 residues. V was pared by 4 bases and J by 3 bases, with 10 bases between. Germline values: CDR1 SNHLY, CDR2 FYNNEI. The CDR3 spells CASSVQPGGNTIYF. The CDR3 coding sequence is TGTGCCAGCAGTGTCCAACCTGGTGGAAACACCATATATTTT.

The chain joins TRBV6-1 to TRBJ1-2, with D uncertain. The CDR3 sequence is 14 residues long. Germline CDR1 and CDR2: MNHNS and SASEGT. Trimming shortened V by 1 base and J by 3 bases, and 9 bases separated the two germline ends. The CDR3 loop is CASSEGIQYYGYTF. As DNA, the CDR3 is TGTGCCAGCAGTGAAGGAATTCAATACTATGGCTACACCTTC.